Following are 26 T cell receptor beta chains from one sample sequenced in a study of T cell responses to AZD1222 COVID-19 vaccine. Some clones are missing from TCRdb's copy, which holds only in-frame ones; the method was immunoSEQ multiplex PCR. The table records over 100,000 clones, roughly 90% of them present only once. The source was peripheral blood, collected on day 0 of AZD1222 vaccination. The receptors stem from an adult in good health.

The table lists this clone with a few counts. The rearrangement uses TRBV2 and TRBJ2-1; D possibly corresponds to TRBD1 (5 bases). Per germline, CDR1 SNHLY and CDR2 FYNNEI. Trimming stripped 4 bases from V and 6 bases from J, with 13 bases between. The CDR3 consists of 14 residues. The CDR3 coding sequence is TGTGCCAGCAGTGTGCAGGGAAAAAGCAATGAGCAGTTCTTC. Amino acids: CASSVQGKSNEQFF.

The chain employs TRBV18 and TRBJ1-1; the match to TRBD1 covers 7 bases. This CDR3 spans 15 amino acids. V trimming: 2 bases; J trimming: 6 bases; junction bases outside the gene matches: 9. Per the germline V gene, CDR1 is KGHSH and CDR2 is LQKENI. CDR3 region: CASSPGGQTYSEAFF. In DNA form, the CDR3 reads TGTGCCAGCTCACCAGGGGGACAGACTTACTCTGAAGCTTTCTTT.

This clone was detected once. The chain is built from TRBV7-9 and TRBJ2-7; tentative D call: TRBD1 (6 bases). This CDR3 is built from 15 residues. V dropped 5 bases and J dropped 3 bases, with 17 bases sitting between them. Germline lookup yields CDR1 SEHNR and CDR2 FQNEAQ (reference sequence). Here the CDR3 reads CASSLQGRAIYEQYF. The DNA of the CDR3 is TGTGCCAGCAGCCTACAGGGCCGCGCGATCTACGAGCAGTACTTC.

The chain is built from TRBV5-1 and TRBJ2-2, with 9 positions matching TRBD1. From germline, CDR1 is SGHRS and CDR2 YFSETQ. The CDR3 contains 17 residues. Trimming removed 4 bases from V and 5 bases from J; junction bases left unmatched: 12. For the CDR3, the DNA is TGCGCCAGCAGCCCCGGACAGGGGCCACATTTAACCGGGGAGCTGTTTTTT. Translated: CASSPGQGPHLTGELFF.

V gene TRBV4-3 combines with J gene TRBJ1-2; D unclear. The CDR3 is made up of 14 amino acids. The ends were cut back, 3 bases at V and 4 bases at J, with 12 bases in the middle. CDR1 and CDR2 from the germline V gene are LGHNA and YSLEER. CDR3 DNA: TGCGCCAGCAGCCAGTCAGTGGACCGCTATGGCTACACCTTC. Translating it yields CASSQSVDRYGYTF.

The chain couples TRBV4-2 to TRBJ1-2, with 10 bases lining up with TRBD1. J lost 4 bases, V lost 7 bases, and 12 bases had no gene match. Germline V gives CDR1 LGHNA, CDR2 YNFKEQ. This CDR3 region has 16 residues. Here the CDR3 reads CASTSGTGASFYGYTF. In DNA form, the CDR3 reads TGTGCCAGCACCTCCGGGACAGGGGCTTCTTTCTATGGCTACACCTTC.

This CDR3 is CASSLGPTGGGNTIYF. In DNA, the CDR3 is TGTGCCAGCAGCCTGGGGCCGACAGGAGGTGGAAACACCATATATTTT. The gene calls are TRBV5-6 and TRBJ1-3, with D possibly matching TRBD1 (6 bases). From germline, CDR1 is SGHDT and CDR2 YYEEEE. This CDR3 is 16 amino acids long. V lost 4 bases, J lost 3 bases, and 17 bases lay in between.

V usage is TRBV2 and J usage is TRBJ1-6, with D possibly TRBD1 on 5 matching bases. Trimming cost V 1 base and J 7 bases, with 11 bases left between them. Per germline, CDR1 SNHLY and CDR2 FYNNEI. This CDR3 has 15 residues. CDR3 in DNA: TGTGCCAGCAGTGAAGAGGGGCTTAAGAATTCACCCCTCCACTTT. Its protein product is CASSEEGLKNSPLHF.

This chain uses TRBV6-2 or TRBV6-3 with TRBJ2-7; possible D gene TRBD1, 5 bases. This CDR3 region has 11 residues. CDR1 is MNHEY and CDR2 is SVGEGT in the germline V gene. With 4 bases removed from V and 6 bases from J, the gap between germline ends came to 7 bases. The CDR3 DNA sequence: TGTGCCAGCAGTTTGGACACCGAGCAGTACTTC. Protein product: CASSLDTEQYF.

CDR3 DNA sequence: TGTGCCTGGAGTGCAGGGGGCGTTGGCTACACCTTC. It codes for CAWSAGGVGYTF. The J gene is TRBJ1-2, the V gene TRBV30, with 8 nucleotides matching TRBD1. In germline, CDR1 is GTSNPN, CDR2 SVGIG (reference sequence). This CDR3 has 12 amino acids. The ends lost 1 base at V and 7 bases at J; junction bases unmatched: 2. Full variable domain (remainder filled in from reference TRBV30 and TRBJ1-2): SQTIHQWPATLVQPVGSPLSLECTVEGTSNPNLYWYRQAAGRGLQLLFYSVGIGQISSEVPQNLSASRPQDRQFILSSKKLLLSDSGFYLCAWSAGGVGYTFGSGTRLTVV.

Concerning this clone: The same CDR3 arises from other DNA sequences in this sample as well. The CDR3 sequence: CSARDLAGYTF. In DNA, the CDR3 is TGCAGTGCTAGGGACTTGGCTGGCTACACCTTC. This chain uses TRBV20-1 with TRBJ1-2; D not resolved. Germline CDR1 and CDR2: DFQATT and SNEGSKA (reference sequence). V lost 3 bases and J 7 bases, leaving 9 bases between the germline ends. This CDR3 is 11 amino acids long.

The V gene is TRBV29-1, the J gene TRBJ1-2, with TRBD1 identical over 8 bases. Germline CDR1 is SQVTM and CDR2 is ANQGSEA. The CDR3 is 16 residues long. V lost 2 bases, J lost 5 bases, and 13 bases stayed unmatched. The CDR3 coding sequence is TGCAGCGTTGAAAGAGAGGACAGGGAGGGGCGGTATGGCTACACCTTC. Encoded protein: CSVEREDREGRYGYTF.

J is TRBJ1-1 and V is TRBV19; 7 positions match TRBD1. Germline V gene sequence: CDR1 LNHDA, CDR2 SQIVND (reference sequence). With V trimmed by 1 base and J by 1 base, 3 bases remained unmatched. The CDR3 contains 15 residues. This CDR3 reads CASSIATGRNTEAFF. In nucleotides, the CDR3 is TGTGCCAGTAGTATAGCGACAGGGAGGAACACTGAAGCTTTCTTT.

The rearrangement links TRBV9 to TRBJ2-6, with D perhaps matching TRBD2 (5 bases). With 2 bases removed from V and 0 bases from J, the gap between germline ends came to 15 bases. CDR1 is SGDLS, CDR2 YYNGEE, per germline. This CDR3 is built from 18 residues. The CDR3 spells CASSVRAKGPSGANVLTF. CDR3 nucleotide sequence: TGTGCCAGCAGCGTGCGGGCTAAGGGCCCCTCTGGGGCCAACGTCCTGACTTTC.

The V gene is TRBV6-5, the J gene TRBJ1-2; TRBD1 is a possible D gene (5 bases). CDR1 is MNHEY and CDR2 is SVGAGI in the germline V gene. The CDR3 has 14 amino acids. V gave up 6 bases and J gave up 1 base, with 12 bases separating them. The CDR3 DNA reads TGTGCCAGCAGACCCGGGACGGGTAACTATGGCTACACCTTC. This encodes CASRPGTGNYGYTF.

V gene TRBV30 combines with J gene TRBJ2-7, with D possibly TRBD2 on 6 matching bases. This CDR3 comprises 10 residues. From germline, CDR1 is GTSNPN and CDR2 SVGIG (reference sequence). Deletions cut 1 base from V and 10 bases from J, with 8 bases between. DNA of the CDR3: TGTGCCTGGAGTGGGAGGGCTCAGTACTTC. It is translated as CAWSGRAQYF.

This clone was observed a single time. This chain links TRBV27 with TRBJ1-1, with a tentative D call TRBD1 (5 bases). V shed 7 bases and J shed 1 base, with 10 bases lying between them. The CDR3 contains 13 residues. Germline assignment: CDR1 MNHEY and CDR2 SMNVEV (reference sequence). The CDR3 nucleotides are TGTGCCAGCAATACCCAGGGGAACACTGAAGCTTTCTTT. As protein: CASNTQGNTEAFF.

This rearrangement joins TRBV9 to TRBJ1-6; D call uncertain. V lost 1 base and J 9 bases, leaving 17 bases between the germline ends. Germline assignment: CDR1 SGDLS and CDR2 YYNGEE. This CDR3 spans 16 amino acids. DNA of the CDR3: TGTGCCAGCAGCGTATCTGGTCGACAACCGGGTTCACCCCTCCACTTT. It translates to CASSVSGRQPGSPLHF.

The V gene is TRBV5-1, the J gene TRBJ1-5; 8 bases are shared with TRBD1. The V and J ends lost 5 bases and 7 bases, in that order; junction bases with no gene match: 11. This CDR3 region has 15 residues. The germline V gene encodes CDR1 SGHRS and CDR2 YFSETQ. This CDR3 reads CASRPPTGEGQPQHF. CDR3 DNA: TGCGCCAGCAGGCCCCCGACAGGGGAAGGACAGCCCCAGCATTTT. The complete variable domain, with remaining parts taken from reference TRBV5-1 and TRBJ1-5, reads KAGVTQTPRYLIKTRGQQVTLSCSPISGHRSVSWYQQTPGQGLQFLFEYFSETQRNKGNFPGRFSGRQFSNSRSEMNVSTLELGDSALYLCASRPPTGEGQPQHFGDGTRLSIL.

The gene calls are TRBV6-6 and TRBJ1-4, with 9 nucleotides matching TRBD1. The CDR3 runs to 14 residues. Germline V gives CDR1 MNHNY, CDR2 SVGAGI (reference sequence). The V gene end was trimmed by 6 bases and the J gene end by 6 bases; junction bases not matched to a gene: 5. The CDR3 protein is CASRLTGGDEKLFF. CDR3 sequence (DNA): TGTGCCAGCAGGCTGACAGGGGGAGATGAAAAACTGTTTTTT.

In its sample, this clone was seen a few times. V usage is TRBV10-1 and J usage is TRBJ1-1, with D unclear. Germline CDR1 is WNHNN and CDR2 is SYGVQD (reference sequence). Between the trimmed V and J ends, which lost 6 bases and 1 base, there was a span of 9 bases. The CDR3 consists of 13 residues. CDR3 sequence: CASRKQENTEAFF. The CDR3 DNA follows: TGCGCCAGCAGGAAGCAGGAGAACACTGAAGCTTTCTTT.

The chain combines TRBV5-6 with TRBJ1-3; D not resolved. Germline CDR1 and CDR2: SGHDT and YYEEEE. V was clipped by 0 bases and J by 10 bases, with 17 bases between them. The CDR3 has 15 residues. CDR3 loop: CASSLDGGSRGTIYF. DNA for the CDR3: TGTGCCAGCAGCTTGGATGGCGGCAGCCGCGGTACCATATATTTT. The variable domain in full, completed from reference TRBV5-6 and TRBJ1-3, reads DAGVTQSPTHLIKTRGQQVTLRCSPKSGHDTVSWYQQALGQGPQFIFQYYEEEERQRGNFPDRFSGHQFPNYSSELNVNALLLGDSALYLCASSLDGGSRGTIYFGEGSWLTVV.

CDR3: CAWSPRQGNYGYTF. CDR3 nucleotide sequence: TGTGCCTGGAGTCCACGACAGGGTAACTATGGCTACACCTTC. This chain joins TRBV30 and TRBJ1-2, with TRBD1 matching over 7 bases. The trim removed 2 bases at V and 1 base at J, leaving 4 bases unmatched. Germline CDR1 reads GTSNPN; CDR2 reads SVGIG (reference sequence). CDR3 length: 14 amino acids.

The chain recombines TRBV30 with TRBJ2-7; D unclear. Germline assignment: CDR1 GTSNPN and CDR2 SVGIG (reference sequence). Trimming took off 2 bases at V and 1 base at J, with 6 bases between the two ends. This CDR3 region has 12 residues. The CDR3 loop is CAWSTGSYEQYF. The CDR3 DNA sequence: TGTGCCTGGAGTACGGGTTCCTACGAGCAGTACTTC. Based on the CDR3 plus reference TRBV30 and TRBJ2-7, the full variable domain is SQTIHQWPATLVQPVGSPLSLECTVEGTSNPNLYWYRQAAGRGLQLLFYSVGIGQISSEVPQNLSASRPQDRQFILSSKKLLLSDSGFYLCAWSTGSYEQYFGPGTRLTVT.

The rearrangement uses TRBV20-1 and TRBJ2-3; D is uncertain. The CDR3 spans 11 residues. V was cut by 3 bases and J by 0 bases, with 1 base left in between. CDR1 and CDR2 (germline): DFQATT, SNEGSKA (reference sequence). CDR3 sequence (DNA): TGCAGTGCTAGTAGCACAGATACGCAGTATTTT. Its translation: CSASSTDTQYF.

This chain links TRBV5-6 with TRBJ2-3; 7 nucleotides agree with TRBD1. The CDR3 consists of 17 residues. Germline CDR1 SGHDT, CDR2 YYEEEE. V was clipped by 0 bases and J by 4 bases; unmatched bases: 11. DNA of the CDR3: TGTGCCAGCAGCTTGGGGAACATGTACAGGGGCCCAGATACGCAGTATTTT. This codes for CASSLGNMYRGPDTQYF.